This T cell receptor beta chain is from a study of Ad26.COV2.S vaccination and SARS-CoV-2 variants. Per germline, CDR1 SEHNR and CDR2 FQNEAQ (reference sequence). CDR3 length: 15 residues. For this clone: Germline is not matched at one junction end, which may reflect a read error.

Treatment of the sample: around 19 received Ad26.COV2.S at low or high dose, single or two shots; about 5 received placebo; per-sample allocation not given. Sampling was performed 63 days after the first vaccine or placebo injection. TCRdb's copy holds only in-frame clones and misses some; the assay was immunoSEQ multiplex PCR. Of about 320,000 clones in the sample, around 84% are singletons; the top ten hold roughly 1.9%. This specimen was peripheral blood, taken in a trial of Ad26.COV2.S vaccine versus placebo. The source is a person between 18 and 59 years old who received the Ad26.COV2.S COVID-19 vaccine or a placebo. The chain joins TRBV7-9 to TRBJ2-1, with 10 bases fitting TRBD1. The CDR3 DNA is TGTGCCAGCAGCTTAGCGGGGGACAGGGGTGTTCCTCGGGTCTTC. It specifies CASSLAGDRGVPRVF.